There are many counts of the clone carrying this T cell receptor (beta chain). Its antigen is still unknown. Ophthalmopathy donors showed moderate-to-severe activity, CAS ≥3, NOSPECS ≥4 and a duration under 3 months. The data were taken from a study of Graves' ophthalmopathy and Graves' hyperthyroidism. Study information: Untreated patients at initial diagnosis provided peripheral blood.

This CDR3 has 13 amino acids. The V end was cut by 5 bases, the J end by 2 bases, with 10 bases between. Germline V CDR1 and CDR2: SEHNR, FQNEAQ (reference sequence). TCR beta CDR3 amplification used RNA transcripts. An initial RT-PCR round employing HTBI primers preceded a second-round multiplex PCR. TCRdb itself ran the multiplex PCR reads through MiXCR, one entry per CDR3 protein. The sample has about 170,000 distinct CDR3 sequences; 30% to 45% are singletons. Study-wide results and caveats: Sensitivity of roughly 71% and specificity of under 85% were achieved by the model that predicted ophthalmopathy progression.

The chain combines TRBV7-9 with TRBJ2-7; D might be TRBD2 (6 bases). The source material was peripheral blood. The receptor was isolated from a woman aged 40-49 years with Graves' ophthalmopathy. This chain's CDR3 is CASSRDWTYEQYF. The CDR3 nucleotides are TGTGCCAGCAGCCGGGACTGGACCTACGAGCAGTACTTC.